This TCR beta chain was retrieved from a study of T-cell reconstitution after alpha-beta-depleted transplantation in children. Study conclusions and caveats: There were reportedly several hundred expanded graft clones from which alpha-beta T cells came about two months after transplant. Newly generated T cells supplied most T-cell counts and diversity one year post-transplant. Some patients showed high day-60 TCRbeta diversity, which derived from surviving recipient T cells and thymic progenitors.

The library targeted TCRbeta and was prepared with unique molecular identifiers. Via MiXCR, TCRdb re-called the PCR reads, giving one row per CDR3 protein. The profile shows a few hundred thousand distinct CDR3 sequences, 9.5% to 13% of them singletons. Concerning this clonotype itself: Antigen unknown. This may come from a read error, since a much larger clone is one base off.

The CDR3 length is 13 residues. CDR1 and CDR2 (germline): MDHEN, SYDVKM. The gene calls are TRBV28 and TRBJ1-5; no firm D call. This TCR was recovered from a child younger than two with acute myeloid leukemia, due to receive a stem cell transplant. The specimen comprised PBMCs, sampled before TCRalphabeta/CD19-depleted stem cell transplant. The CDR3 loop reads CARSLTGFQPQHF. DNA of the CDR3: TGTGCCCGCAGTTTAACGGGGTTTCAGCCCCAGCATTTT.